This T cell receptor beta chain was retrieved from a study of cytomegalovirus exposure and HLA in healthy donors. Study context: Earlier, some 180 million T cells were analyzed, and 117 million unique TCR beta sequences were found among them. Study-wide results and limits: Equally common other TCR beta chains were less clonally expanded than HLA-associated ones, a later analysis found. Productive status was seen about 87% or about 30% of the time for most TCR beta V segments in an earlier analysis. In a later analysis, DRB1 alleles had the most associated TCRs; HLA-C alleles the fewest.

About this clone: What it recognizes is unknown.

Vbeta (60) and Jbeta (13) primers were used in the PCR. Some clones are missing from TCRdb's copy, which holds only in-frame ones; the method was immunoSEQ multiplex PCR. The sample has around 140,000 clones; approximately 80% are singletons. This clonotype was sampled from a man aged 50-59 years in good health and CMV-seronegative. Specimen: PBMCs.

CDR3 protein: CASSSTSGNYNEQFF. The DNA for the CDR3 is TGCGCCAGCAGTTCGACTAGCGGGAACTACAATGAGCAGTTCTTC. The V call is TRBV5-1, the J call TRBJ2-1; 11 positions agree with TRBD2. CDR1 SGHRS and CDR2 YFSETQ come from the germline V gene. Trimming at V came to 5 bases and at J to 3 bases, leaving 4 bases not matched to a gene. This CDR3 contains 15 residues.